The present T cell receptor beta chain was sequenced within a study of CD8 T cells in ankylosing spondylitis (dated by TCRdb to 2016 to 2017). The study in broad terms: The study set out to find disease-linked TCR variants by profiling T cell receptor beta repertoires in ankylosing spondylitis patients and healthy donors. The whole study cohort included 95 to 130 healthy donors and under 30 ankylosing spondylitis patients. Samples of peripheral blood were taken, and for ankylosing spondylitis patients, synovial fluid was collected as well.

From its cysteine to its phenylalanine, the CDR3 spans 17 amino acids. Here the CDR3 DNA is all that survives: 51 bases in frame from base 1. In the germline V gene, CDR1 corresponds to MGHRA and CDR2 to YSYEKL. Trimming removed 1 base from V and 2 bases from J; the gene matches leave 7 bases unexplained. Study-level results and caveats: The disease-linked clones had a CD8+ phenotype and were found at relatively low frequencies in peripheral blood. A TCR beta motif made up of eight highly homologous amino acid variants appeared to be characteristic of blood from ankylosing spondylitis patients. The disease-linked clones were reported as significantly enriched in matched synovial fluid samples from ankylosing spondylitis patients. Some motif variants were previously reported in synovial fluid and blood of reactive arthritis patients, suggesting common disease-initiation mechanisms.

Points on this clonotype: The specificity of this receptor is unknown. The input lacks base qualities; no much larger clone sits a single base away.

Sequenced using an Illumina HiSeq 2500. Quantitative 5'-RACE with molecular barcodes was used to prepare TCR beta libraries. The original methods were these. A new computational method based on a probabilistic model of VDJ rearrangement was used to identify disease-linked TCR variants. The public reads were reprocessed in TCRdb via fastp at Q25 and MiXCR, keeping in-frame beta chains. Rows with a matching CDR3 protein are joined into one entry that keeps the most common DNA and genes. The V and J calls follow TCRdb's processing rather than the paper's. Within this sample are fewer than 500,000 distinct CDR3 sequences, with approximately 26% of them counted one time only. Jointly, the top ten make up about 1% of the sample.

The rearranged chain carries TRBV4-1 and TRBJ2-3, with 9 bases in between that match TRBD2. The TCR comes from a male donor with ankylosing spondylitis. What was sequenced was blood, either unsorted or a sorted T cell fraction (not recorded which). The CDR3 corresponds to CASSQGLAGEITDTQYF. The nucleotide sequence reads TGCGCCAGCAGCCAAGGATTAGCGGGAGAGATCACAGATACGCAGTATTTT.